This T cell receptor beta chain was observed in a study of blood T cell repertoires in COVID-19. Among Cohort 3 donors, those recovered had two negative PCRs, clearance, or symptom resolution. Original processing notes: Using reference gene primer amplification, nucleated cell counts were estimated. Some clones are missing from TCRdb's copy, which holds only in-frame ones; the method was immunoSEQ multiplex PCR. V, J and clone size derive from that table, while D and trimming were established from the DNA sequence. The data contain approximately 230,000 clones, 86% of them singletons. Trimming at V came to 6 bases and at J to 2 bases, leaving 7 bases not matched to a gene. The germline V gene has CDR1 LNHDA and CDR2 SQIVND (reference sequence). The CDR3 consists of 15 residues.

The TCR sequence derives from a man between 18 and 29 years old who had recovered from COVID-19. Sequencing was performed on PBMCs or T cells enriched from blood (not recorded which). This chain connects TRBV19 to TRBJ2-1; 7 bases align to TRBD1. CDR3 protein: CASRPRQGTYNEQFF. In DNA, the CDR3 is TGTGCCAGTAGACCACGACAGGGAACCTACAATGAGCAGTTCTTC. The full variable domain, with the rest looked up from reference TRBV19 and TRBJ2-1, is DGGITQSPKYLFRKEGQNVTLSCEQNLNHDAMYWYRQDPGQGLRLIYYSQIVNDFQKGDIAEGYSVSREKKESFPLTVTSAQKNPTAFYLCASRPRQGTYNEQFFGPGTRLTVL.